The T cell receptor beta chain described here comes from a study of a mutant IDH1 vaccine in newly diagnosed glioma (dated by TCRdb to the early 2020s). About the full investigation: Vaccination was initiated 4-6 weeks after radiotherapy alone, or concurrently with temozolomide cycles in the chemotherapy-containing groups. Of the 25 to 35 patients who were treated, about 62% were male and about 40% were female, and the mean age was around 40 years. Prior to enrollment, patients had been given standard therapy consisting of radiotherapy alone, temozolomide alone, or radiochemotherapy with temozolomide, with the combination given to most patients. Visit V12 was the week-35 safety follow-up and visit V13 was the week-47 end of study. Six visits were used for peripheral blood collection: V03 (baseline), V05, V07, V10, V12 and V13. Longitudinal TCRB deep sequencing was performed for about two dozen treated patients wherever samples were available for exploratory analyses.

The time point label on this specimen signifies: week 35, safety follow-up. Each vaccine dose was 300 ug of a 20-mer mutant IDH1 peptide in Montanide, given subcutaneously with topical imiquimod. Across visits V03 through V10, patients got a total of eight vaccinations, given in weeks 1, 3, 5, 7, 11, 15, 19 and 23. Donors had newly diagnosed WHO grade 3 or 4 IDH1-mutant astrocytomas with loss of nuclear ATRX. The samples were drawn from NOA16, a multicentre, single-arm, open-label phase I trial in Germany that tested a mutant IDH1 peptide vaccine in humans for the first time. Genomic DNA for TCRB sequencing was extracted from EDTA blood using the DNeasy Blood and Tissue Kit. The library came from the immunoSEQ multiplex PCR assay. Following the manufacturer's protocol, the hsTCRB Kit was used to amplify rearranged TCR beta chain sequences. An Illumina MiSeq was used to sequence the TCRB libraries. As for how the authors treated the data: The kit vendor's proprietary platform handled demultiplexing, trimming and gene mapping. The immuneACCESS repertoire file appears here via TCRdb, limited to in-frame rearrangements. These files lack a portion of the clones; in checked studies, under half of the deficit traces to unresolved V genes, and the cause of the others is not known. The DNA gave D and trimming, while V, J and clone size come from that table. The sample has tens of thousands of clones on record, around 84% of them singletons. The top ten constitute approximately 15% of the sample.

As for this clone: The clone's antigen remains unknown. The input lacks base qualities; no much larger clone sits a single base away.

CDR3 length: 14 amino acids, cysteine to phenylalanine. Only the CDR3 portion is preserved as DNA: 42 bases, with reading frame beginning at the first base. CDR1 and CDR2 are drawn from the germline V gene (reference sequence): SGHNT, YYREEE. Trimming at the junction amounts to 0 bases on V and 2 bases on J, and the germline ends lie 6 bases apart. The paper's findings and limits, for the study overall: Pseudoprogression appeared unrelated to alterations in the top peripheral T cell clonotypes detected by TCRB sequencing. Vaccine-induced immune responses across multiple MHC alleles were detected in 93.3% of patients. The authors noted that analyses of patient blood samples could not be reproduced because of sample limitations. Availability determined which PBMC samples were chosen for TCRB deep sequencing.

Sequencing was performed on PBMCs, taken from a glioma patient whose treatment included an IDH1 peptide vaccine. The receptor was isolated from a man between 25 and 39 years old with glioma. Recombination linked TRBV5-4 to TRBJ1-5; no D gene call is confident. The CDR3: CASSLDQGNQPQHF. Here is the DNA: TGTGCCAGCAGCTTGGACCAAGGCAATCAGCCCCAGCATTTT.